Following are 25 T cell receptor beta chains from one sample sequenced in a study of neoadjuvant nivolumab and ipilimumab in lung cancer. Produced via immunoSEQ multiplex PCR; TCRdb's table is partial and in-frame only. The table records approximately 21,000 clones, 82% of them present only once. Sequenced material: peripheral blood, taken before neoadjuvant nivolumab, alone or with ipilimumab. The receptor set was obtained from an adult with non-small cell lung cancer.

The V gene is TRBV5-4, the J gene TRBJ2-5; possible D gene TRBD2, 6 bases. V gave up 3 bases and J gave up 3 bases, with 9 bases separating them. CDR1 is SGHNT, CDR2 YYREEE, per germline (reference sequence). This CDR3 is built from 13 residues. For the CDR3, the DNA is TGTGCCAGCAGCTCAAAGCGGGAAGAGACCCAGTACTTC. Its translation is CASSSKREETQYF.

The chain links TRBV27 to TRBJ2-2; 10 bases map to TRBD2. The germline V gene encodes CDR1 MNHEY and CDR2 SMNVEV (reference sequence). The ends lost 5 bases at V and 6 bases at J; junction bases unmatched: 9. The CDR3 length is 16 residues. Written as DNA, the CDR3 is TGTGCCAGCAGTCCATTAGCGGGAGGCAACGCCGGGGAGCTGTTTTTT. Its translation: CASSPLAGGNAGELFF.

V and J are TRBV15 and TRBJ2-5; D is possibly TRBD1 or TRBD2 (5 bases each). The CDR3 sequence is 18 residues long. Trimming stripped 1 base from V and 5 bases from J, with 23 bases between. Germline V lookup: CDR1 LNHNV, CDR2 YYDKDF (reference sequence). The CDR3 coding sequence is TGTGCCACCAGCAGAGGTGGGACGGCCTTTACCTTTTTGGAGACCCAGTACTTC. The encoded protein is CATSRGGTAFTFLETQYF.

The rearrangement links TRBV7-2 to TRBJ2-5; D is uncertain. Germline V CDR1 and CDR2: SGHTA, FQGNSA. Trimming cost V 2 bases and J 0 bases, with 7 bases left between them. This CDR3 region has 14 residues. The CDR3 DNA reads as TGTGCCAGCAGCTTACGGAAGTACCAAGAGACCCAGTACTTC. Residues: CASSLRKYQETQYF.

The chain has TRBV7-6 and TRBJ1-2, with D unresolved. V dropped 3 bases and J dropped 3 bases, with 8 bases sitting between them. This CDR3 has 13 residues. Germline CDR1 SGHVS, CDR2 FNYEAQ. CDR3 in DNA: TGTGCCAGCAGCTTGACCGAGGACTATGGCTACACCTTC. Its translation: CASSLTEDYGYTF.

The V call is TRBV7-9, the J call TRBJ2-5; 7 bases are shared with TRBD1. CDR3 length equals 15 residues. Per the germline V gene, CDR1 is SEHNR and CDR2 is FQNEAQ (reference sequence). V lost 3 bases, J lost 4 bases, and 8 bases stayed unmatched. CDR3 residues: CASSLRKGGRETQYF. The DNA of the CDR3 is TGTGCCAGCAGCTTGCGTAAAGGGGGCCGAGAGACCCAGTACTTC.

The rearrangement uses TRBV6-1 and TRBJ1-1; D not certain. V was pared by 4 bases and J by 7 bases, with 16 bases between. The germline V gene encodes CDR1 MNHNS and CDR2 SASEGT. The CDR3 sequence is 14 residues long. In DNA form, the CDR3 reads TGTGCCAGCAGTGTTCTCCCCATGGAGGGTGAAGCTTTCTTT. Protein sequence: CASSVLPMEGEAFF.

The CDR3 sequence is CASSPRGQAYGYTF. The CDR3 nucleotides are TGTGCCAGCAGCCCGCGAGGACAGGCCTATGGCTACACCTTC. The chain carries TRBV11-3 and TRBJ1-2, with 7 bases aligning to TRBD1. Looked up from germline, CDR1 is SGHNT and CDR2 is YENEEA. CDR3 size: 14 residues. V lost 5 bases and J lost 4; bases outside the gene matches: 7.

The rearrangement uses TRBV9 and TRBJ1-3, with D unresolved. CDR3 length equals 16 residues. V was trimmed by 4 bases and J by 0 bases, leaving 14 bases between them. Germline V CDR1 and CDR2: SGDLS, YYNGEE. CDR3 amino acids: CASSTAIQSSGNTIYF. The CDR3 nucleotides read TGTGCCAGCAGCACGGCGATACAGAGCTCTGGAAACACCATATATTTT.

This CDR3 is CASSYSSDSFYEQYF. CDR3 DNA sequence: TGTGCCAGCAGTTACTCTTCGGACAGCTTCTACGAGCAGTACTTC. The chain combines TRBV6-5 with TRBJ2-7; possible D gene TRBD1, 6 bases. The ends were cut back, 0 bases at V and 3 bases at J, with 12 bases in the middle. CDR1 MNHEY and CDR2 SVGAGI come from the germline V gene. The CDR3 sequence is 15 residues long.

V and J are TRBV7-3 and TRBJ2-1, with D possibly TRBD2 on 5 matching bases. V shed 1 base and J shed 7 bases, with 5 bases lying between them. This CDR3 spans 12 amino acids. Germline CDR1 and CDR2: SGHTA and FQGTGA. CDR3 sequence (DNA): TGTGCCAGCAGCTTAAGCGGGAATGAGCAGTTCTTC. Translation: CASSLSGNEQFF.

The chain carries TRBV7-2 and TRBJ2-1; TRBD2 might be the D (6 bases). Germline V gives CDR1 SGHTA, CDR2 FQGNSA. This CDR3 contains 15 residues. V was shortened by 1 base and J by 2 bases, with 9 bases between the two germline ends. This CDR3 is CASSLGGGTYNEQFF. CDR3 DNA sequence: TGTGCCAGCAGCTTAGGGGGAGGAACCTACAATGAGCAGTTCTTC. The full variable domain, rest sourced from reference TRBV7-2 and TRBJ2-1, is GAGVSQSPSNKVTEKGKDVELRCDPISGHTALYWYRQSLGQGLEFLIYFQGNSAPDKSGLPSDRFSAERTGGSVSTLTIQRTQQEDSAVYLCASSLGGGTYNEQFFGPGTRLTVL.

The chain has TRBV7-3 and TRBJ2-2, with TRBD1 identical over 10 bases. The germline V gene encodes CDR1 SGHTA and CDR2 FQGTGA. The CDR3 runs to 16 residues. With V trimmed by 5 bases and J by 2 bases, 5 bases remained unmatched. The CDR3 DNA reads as TGTGCCAGCAGCCCCCGGACAGGGGGTAACACCGGGGAGCTGTTTTTT. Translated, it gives CASSPRTGGNTGELFF.

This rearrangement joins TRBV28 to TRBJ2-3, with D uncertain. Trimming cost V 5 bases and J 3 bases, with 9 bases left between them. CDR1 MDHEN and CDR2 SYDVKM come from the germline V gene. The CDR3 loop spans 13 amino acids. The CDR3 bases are TGTGCCAGCAGTGCCACGCAGACAGATACGCAGTATTTT. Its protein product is CASSATQTDTQYF.

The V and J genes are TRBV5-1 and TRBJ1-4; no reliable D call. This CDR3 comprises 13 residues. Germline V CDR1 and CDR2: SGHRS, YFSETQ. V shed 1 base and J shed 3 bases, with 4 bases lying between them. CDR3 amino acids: CASSLPPNEKLFF. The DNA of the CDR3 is TGCGCCAGCAGCTTGCCCCCTAATGAAAAACTGTTTTTT. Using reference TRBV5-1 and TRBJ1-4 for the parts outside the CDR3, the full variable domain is KAGVTQTPRYLIKTRGQQVTLSCSPISGHRSVSWYQQTPGQGLQFLFEYFSETQRNKGNFPGRFSGRQFSNSRSEMNVSTLELGDSALYLCASSLPPNEKLFFGSGTQLSVL.

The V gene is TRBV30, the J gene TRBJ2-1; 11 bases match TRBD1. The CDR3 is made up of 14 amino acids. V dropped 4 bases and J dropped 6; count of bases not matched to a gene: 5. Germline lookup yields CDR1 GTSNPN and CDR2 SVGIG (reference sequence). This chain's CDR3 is CAWTAGTGGNEQFF. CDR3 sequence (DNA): TGTGCCTGGACCGCCGGGACAGGGGGCAATGAGCAGTTCTTC.

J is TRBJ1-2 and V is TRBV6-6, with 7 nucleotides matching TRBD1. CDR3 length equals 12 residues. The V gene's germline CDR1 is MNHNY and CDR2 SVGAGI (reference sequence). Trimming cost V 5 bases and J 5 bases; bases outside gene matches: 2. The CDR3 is CASSPTGYGYTF. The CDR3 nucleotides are TGTGCCAGCAGTCCGACAGGGTATGGCTACACCTTC.

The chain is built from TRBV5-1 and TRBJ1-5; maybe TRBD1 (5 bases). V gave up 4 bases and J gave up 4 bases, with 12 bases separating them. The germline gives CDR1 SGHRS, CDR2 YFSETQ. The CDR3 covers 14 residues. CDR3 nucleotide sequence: TGCGCCAGCAGCCAAACGGGGGGTAATCAGCCCCAGCATTTT. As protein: CASSQTGGNQPQHF.

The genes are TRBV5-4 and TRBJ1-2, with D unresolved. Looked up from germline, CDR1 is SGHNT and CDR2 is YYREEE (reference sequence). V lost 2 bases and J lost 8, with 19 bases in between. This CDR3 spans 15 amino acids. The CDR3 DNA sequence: TGTGCCAGCAGCTTAGACGGAACCGTAGGGTTGGGCTACACCTTC. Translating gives CASSLDGTVGLGYTF.

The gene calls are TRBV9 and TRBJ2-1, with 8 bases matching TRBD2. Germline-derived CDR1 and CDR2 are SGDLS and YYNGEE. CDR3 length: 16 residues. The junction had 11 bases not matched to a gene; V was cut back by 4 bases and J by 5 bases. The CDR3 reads CASSYALAGRNNEQFF. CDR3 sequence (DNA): TGTGCCAGCAGCTACGCATTAGCGGGAAGAAACAATGAGCAGTTCTTC. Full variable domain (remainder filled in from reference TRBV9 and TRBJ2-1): DSGVTQTPKHLITATGQRVTLRCSPRSGDLSVYWYQQSLDQGLQFLIQYYNGEERAKGNILERFSAQQFPDLHSELNLSSLELGDSALYFCASSYALAGRNNEQFFGPGTRLTVL.

The CDR3 sequence: CASSYVGGQKETQYF. The CDR3 nucleotides are TGTGCCAGCAGCTACGTAGGGGGACAAAAAGAGACCCAGTACTTC. The rearrangement links TRBV7-9 to TRBJ2-5, with D maybe TRBD1 (6 bases). Trimming cost V 4 bases and J 3 bases, with 15 bases left between them. Germline V CDR1 and CDR2: SEHNR, FQNEAQ (reference sequence). The CDR3 runs to 15 residues.

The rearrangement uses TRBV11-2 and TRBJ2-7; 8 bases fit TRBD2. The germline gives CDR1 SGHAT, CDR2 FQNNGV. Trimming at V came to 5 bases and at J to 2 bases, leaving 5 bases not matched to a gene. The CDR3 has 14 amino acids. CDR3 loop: CASSTGLDPYEQYF. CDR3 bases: TGTGCCAGCAGCACGGGACTAGACCCCTACGAGCAGTACTTC.

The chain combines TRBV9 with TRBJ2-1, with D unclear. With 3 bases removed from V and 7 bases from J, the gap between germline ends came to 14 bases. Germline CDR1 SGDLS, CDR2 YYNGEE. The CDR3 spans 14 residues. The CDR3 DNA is TGTGCCAGCAGCGCCCTGACCTCCGGTAATGAGCAGTTCTTC. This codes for CASSALTSGNEQFF.

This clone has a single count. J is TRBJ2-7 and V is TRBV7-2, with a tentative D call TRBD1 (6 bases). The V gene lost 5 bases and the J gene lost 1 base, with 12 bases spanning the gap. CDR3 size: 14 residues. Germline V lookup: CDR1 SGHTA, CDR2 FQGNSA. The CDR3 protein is CASSGYRDSYEQYF. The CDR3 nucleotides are TGTGCCAGCAGCGGTTACAGGGATTCCTACGAGCAGTACTTC.

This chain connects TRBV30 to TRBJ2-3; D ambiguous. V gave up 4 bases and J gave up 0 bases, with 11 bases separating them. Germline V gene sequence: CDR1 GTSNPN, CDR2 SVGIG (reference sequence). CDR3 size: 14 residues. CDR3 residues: CAWTPKLSTDTQYF. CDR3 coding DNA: TGTGCCTGGACCCCTAAGCTTAGCACAGATACGCAGTATTTT.